A single sample gave rise to the 8 T cell receptor beta chains below, sequenced in a study of blood T cell repertoires in COVID-19 (dated by TCRdb to about 2020). The library was built by means of the immunoSEQ multiplex PCR assay. In TCRdb, the immuneACCESS table is reduced to in-frame sequences with V and J assigned. These tables do not hold every clone; where another copy was compared, an unresolved V gene accounts for under half, and the others remain unexplained. The sample includes more than 90,000 clones, with roughly 82% observed a single time. The ten top clones hold 15% to 20% of the sample. Sequencing was done on a sample of peripheral blood. All receptors derive from a man of 80 years or more with acute or convalescent COVID-19.

The V call is TRBV19, the J call TRBJ2-7; TRBD2 might be the D (7 bases). This CDR3 has 15 amino acids. Per germline, CDR1 LNHDA and CDR2 SQIVND (reference sequence). V lost 5 bases and J 2 bases, leaving 16 bases between the germline ends. As DNA, the CDR3 is TGTGCCAGTAGTCCATCTGCGGGGGCCCCCTACGAGCAGTACTTC. Translating it yields CASSPSAGAPYEQYF.

This clone was picked up one time. The V and J genes are TRBV12-3 or TRBV12-4 and TRBJ2-3, with a weak D call TRBD2 (6 bases). The CDR3 is made up of 11 amino acids. Trimming took off 3 bases at V and 8 bases at J, with 6 bases between the two ends. Here the CDR3 DNA reads TGTGCCAGCAGTTTGGGAGGTACGCAGTATTTT. Translated, it gives CASSLGGTQYF.

V usage is TRBV27 and J usage is TRBJ2-6; no clear D. V shed 6 bases and J shed 0 bases, with 9 bases lying between them. CDR1 and CDR2 from the germline V gene are MNHEY and SMNVEV (reference sequence). There are 15 residues in the CDR3. In DNA, the CDR3 is TGTGCCAGCAGGCCCTATTACTCTGGGGCCAACGTCCTGACTTTC. This encodes CASRPYYSGANVLTF.

The chain joins TRBV27 to TRBJ1-5, with D tentatively TRBD1 (5 bases). CDR3 length: 16 residues. Germline V gives CDR1 MNHEY, CDR2 SMNVEV (reference sequence). The V gene lost 4 bases and the J gene lost 2 bases, with 15 bases spanning the gap. CDR3 bases: TGTGCCAGCAGTTCATGCCAGGGCTTATGCAATCAGCCCCAGCATTTT. Translating it yields CASSSCQGLCNQPQHF.

The rearrangement links TRBV29-1 to TRBJ2-7, with 9 bases identical to TRBD1. The CDR3 has 14 amino acids. CDR1 and CDR2 from the germline V gene are SQVTM and ANQGSEA. J gave up 0 bases and V 4 bases, and 4 bases lay outside the gene matches. CDR3 sequence reads: CSVVGQGSSYEQYF. The CDR3 bases are TGCAGCGTTGTCGGACAGGGGAGCTCCTACGAGCAGTACTTC.

Here the CDR3 DNA reads TGTGCCAGCAGCTTGGGCGCACTCTCCTACGAGCAGTACTTC. Its translation is CASSLGALSYEQYF. The rearrangement uses TRBV5-5 and TRBJ2-7; D uncertain. V lost 0 bases and J 0 bases, leaving 7 bases between the germline ends. Germline CDR1 is SGHKS and CDR2 is YYEKEE (reference sequence). This CDR3 is built from 14 residues.

V gene TRBV6-5 combines with J gene TRBJ1-1, with D tentatively TRBD1 (5 bases). The germline CDR1 and CDR2 sequences are MNHEY and SVGAGI. V gave up 7 bases and J gave up 4 bases, with 16 bases separating them. CDR3 length: 14 residues. The CDR3 sequence is CASTPLGGGTEAFF. The CDR3 nucleotides read TGTGCCAGCACCCCGCTCGGGGGAGGCACTGAAGCTTTCTTT.

This chain links TRBV6-5 with TRBJ1-2, with 8 bases identical to TRBD1. CDR1 is MNHEY, CDR2 SVGAGI, per germline. The CDR3 covers 14 residues. Germline trimming cut 6 bases from V and 2 bases from J; bases unmatched to any gene: 5. Here the CDR3 reads CASSRRQGNYGYTF. In DNA form, the CDR3 reads TGTGCCAGCAGCCGCCGACAGGGGAACTATGGCTACACCTTC.